This TCR beta chain was captured in a study of Ad26.COV2.S vaccination and SARS-CoV-2 variants. About the study: Participant was drawn from the COV1001 Ad26.COV2.S trial arm. By the intramuscular route, Ad26.COV2.S was given once, or twice 56 days apart. Study conclusions and caveats: Vaccinees showed greater spike-specific TCR breadth than placebo recipients. Vaccine recipients and placebo recipients showed similar non-spike TCR breadth.

TCRdb keeps only in-frame clones here, not all; method: immunoSEQ multiplex PCR. The profile shows hundreds of thousands of clones, 86% of them singletons. This CDR3 is 15 amino acids long. Germline lookup yields CDR1 MNHNY and CDR2 SVGAGI (reference sequence). V lost 2 bases and J 2 bases, leaving 12 bases between the germline ends. As to treatment: around 19 received Ad26.COV2.S at low or high dose, single or two shots; five or six received placebo; per-sample allocation not given. Vaccine and placebo recipients were sampled on day 63 after the first injection. This clone was recorded only once. Its antigen is not known.

The chain carries TRBV6-6 and TRBJ1-2; no firm D call. The sequence was collected from a person between 18 and 59 years old who received the Ad26.COV2.S COVID-19 vaccine or a placebo. The starting material was peripheral blood, obtained in a trial of Ad26.COV2.S vaccine versus placebo. In DNA, the CDR3 is TGTGCCAGCAGTTACGCAGGCGGCAACAACTATGGCTACACCTTC. This gives the protein CASSYAGGNNYGYTF.